Sequencing of this TCR beta chain was carried out in a study of cytomegalovirus exposure and HLA in healthy donors. Study-level results: In a later analysis, an Asian-associated ancestry cluster reportedly showed fewer N-insertions than the roughly 730-donor mean. Data from an earlier analysis indicated that most TCR beta V segments were productive either about 87% or about 30% of the time. An analysis that was carried out later associated 16,951 TCR beta sequences with HLA alleles at 0.05 false discovery rate.

PCR amplification relied on 60 Vbeta primers (plus 13 Jbeta primers). Sequencing was performed with immunoSEQ multiplex PCR; in TCRdb, only in-frame clones are kept and a portion is missing. Of around 130,000 clones listed, 80% were seen once; the top ten hold 1%. The CDR3 spans 16 residues. V lost 0 bases and J lost 12, with 21 bases in between. Germline CDR1 SGHVS, CDR2 FQNEAQ. Details on this clone: Its cognate antigen is unknown.

This chain uses TRBV7-8 with TRBJ2-1; D possibly corresponds to TRBD2 (6 bases). Sequencing input: PBMCs. This clonotype originated in a man aged 35-49 years in good health and CMV-seronegative. The CDR3 reads CASSLAQGLQTLGQFF. The CDR3 DNA sequence: TGTGCCAGCAGCTTAGCGCAAGGACTACAAACTCTGGGGCAGTTCTTC.